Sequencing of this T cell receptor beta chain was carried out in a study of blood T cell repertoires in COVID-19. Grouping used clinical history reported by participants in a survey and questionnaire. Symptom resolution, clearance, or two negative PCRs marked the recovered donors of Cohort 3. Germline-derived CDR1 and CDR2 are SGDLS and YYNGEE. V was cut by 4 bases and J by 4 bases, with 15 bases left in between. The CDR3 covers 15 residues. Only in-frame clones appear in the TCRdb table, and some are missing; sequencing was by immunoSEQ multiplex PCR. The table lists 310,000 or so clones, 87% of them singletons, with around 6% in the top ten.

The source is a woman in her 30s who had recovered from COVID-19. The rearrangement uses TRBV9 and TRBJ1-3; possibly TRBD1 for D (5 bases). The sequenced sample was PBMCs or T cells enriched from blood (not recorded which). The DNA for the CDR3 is TGTGCCAGCAGCCGAGTTCAGGGTCGGGGAAACACCATATATTTT. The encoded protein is CASSRVQGRGNTIYF.